The clone carrying this TCR beta chain was observed once. Sequencing used immunoSEQ multiplex PCR; TCRdb keeps in-frame clones, though not all of them. Here the sample spans fewer than 65,000 clones, roughly 87% being singletons. V was shortened by 6 bases and J by 2 bases, with 10 bases between the two germline ends. The CDR3 has 14 amino acids. The germline V gene encodes CDR1 SNHLY and CDR2 FYNNEI. The source of the sample is a study of OX40 agonist ivuxolimab in advanced cancers. Sequenced material: CD4+ or CD8+ T cells sorted from blood, taken in a trial of the OX40 agonist ivuxolimab. The sequence came from an adult with an advanced solid tumor such as melanoma, head and neck, liver or kidney cancer. The chain uses TRBV2 and TRBJ2-2, with D tentatively TRBD1 (5 bases). The CDR3 sequence: CASRGRVNTGELFF. CDR3 nucleotides: TGTGCCAGCAGGGGCAGGGTAAACACCGGGGAGCTGTTTTTT.